The sequence of this TCR beta chain was determined in a study of vaccination effects on CD4 cells after COVID-19. Overall study context: Median timing of post-vaccine samples was 72 days after the second dose.

Assay: immunoSEQ multiplex PCR; the TCRdb copy retains only in-frame clones and omits some. This table holds 30,000 to 40,000 clones, roughly two thirds found once. In germline, CDR1 is MNHEY, CDR2 SMNVEV (reference sequence). CDR3 size: 15 residues. Between the trimmed V and J ends, which lost 8 bases and 0 bases, there was a span of 15 bases. Within the ViraFEST assay, antigen-specific CD4+ T cells underwent expansion with viral peptide pools prior to sequencing. Following a roughly 11-day culture, CD4+ T cells were purified. Participants received two doses of either the BNT162b2 or mRNA-1273 vaccine. Vaccinated recipients, who were negative for nucleocapsid antibodies, had no history of SARS-CoV-2 infection. About this clone itself: The antigen remains undetermined.

The clonotype originates from a human donor who received a COVID-19 vaccine. The genes are TRBV27 and TRBJ2-3; D unresolved. This sample comprised CD4+ T cells from PBMCs cultured with HCoV-229E spike peptides, obtained after COVID-19 vaccination. CDR3 sequence (DNA): TGTGCCAGCTCGGAGTGGTACACTAGCACAGATACGCAGTATTTT. It translates to CASSEWYTSTDTQYF.